This TCR beta chain was sequenced in a study of CD8 T cells in ankylosing spondylitis. The study, taken as a whole, reports: Seemingly characteristic of ankylosing spondylitis blood was a TCR beta motif consisting of about 8 highly homologous variants. Certain motif variants had earlier been reported in reactive arthritis synovial fluid and blood.

The CDR3 consists of 18 residues. V lost 0 bases to trimming and J lost 3 bases, with 18 bases between them. Germline lookup yields CDR1 SGHKS and CDR2 YYEKEE (reference sequence). This clonotype was counted at least ten times. Its matching antigen is unknown. Each CDR3 protein is one row after TCRdb ran MiXCR on the 5' RACE reads. The profile shows about 250,000 distinct CDR3 sequences, about 24% of them singletons. The sequenced sample consisted of blood, either unsorted or a sorted T cell fraction (not recorded which). This TCR was recovered from a male donor with ankylosing spondylitis or in good health (not recorded which). This chain joins TRBV5-5 and TRBJ2-2; TRBD2 is a possible D gene (7 bases). The CDR3 here is CASSLGARGPGDTGELFF. The CDR3 DNA sequence: TGTGCCAGCAGCTTGGGTGCGCGGGGGCCCGGGGACACCGGGGAGCTGTTTTTT.